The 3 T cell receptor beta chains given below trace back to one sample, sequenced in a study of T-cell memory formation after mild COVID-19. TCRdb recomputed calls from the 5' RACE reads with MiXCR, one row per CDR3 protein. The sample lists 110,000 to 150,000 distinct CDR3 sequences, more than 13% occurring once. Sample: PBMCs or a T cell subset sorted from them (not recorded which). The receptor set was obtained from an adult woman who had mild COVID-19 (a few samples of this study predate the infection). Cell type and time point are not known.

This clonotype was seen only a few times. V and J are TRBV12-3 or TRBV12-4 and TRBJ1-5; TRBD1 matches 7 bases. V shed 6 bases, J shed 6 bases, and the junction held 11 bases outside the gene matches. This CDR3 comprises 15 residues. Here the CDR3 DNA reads TGTGCCAGCAGAGAAGACAGGGCATTGCTTCAGCCCCAGCATTTT. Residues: CASREDRALLQPQHF.

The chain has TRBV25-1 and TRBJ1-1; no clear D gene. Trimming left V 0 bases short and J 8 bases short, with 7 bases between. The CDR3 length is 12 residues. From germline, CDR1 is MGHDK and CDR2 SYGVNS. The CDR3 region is CASSEYAQEAFF. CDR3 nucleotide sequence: TGTGCCAGCAGTGAATATGCTCAGGAAGCTTTCTTT.

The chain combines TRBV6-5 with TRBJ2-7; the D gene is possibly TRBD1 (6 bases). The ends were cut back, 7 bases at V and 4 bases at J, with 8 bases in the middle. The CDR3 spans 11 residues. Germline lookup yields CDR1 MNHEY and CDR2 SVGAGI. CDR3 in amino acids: CASNQGYEQYF. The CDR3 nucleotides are TGTGCCAGCAATCAGGGGTACGAGCAGTACTTC.